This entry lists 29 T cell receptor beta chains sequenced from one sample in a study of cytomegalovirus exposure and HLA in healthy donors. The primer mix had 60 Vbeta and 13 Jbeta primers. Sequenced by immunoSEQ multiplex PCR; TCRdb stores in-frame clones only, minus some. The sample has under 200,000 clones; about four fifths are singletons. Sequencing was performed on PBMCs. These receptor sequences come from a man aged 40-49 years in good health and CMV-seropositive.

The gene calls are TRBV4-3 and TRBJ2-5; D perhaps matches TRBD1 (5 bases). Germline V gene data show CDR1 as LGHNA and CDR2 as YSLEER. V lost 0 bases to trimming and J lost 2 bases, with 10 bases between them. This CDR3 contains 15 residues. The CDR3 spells CASSQDLTVQETQYF. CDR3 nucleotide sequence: TGCGCCAGCAGCCAAGATTTGACAGTTCAAGAGACCCAGTACTTC.

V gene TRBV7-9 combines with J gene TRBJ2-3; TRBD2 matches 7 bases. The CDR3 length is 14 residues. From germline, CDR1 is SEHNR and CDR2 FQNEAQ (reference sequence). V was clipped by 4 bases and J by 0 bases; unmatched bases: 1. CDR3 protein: CASSSSGSTDTQYF. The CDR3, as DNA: TGTGCCAGCAGCTCTAGCGGAAGCACAGATACGCAGTATTTT.

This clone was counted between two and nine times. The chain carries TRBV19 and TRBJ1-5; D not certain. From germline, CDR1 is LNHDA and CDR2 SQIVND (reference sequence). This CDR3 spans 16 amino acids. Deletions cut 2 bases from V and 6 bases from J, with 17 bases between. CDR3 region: CASSIQELGGSQPQHF. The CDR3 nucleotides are TGTGCCAGTAGTATACAGGAACTAGGCGGGAGTCAGCCCCAGCATTTT.

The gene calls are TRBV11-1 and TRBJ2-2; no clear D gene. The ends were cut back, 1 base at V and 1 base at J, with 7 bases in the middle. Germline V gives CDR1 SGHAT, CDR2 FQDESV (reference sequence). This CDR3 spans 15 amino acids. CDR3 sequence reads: CASSLDLLNTGELFF. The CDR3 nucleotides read TGTGCCAGCAGCTTAGATCTCCTGAACACCGGGGAGCTGTTTTTT.

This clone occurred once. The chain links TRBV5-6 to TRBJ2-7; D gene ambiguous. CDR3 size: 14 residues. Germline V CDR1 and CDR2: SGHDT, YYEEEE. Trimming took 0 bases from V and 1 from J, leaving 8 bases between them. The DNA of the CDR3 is TGTGCCAGCAGCTTGGGGGTAGCTTCCTACGAGCAGTACTTC. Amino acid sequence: CASSLGVASYEQYF.

The CDR3: CASSEQGAYTEAFF. CDR3 bases: TGTGCCAGTAGCGAACAGGGGGCTTACACTGAAGCTTTCTTT. The chain joins TRBV19 to TRBJ1-1; TRBD1 agrees at 9 bases. The V and J ends lost 6 bases and 3 bases, in that order; junction bases with no gene match: 5. Germline V gives CDR1 LNHDA, CDR2 SQIVND (reference sequence). The CDR3 is made up of 14 amino acids.

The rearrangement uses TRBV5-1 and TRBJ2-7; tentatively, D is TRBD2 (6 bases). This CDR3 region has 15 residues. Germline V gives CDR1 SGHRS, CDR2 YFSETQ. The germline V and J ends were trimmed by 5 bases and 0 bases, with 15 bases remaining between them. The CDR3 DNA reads TGCGCCAGCAGTCTTGGCGGGGCCAGCTCCTACGAGCAGTACTTC. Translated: CASSLGGASSYEQYF.

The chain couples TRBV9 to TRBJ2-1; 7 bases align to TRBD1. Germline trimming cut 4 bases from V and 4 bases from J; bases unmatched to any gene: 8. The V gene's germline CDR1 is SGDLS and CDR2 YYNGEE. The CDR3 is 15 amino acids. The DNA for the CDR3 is TGTGCCAGCAGCTACCGGGACAGTCCTTACAATGAGCAGTTCTTC. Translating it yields CASSYRDSPYNEQFF. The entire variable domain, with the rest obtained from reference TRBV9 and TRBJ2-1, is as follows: DSGVTQTPKHLITATGQRVTLRCSPRSGDLSVYWYQQSLDQGLQFLIQYYNGEERAKGNILERFSAQQFPDLHSELNLSSLELGDSALYFCASSYRDSPYNEQFFGPGTRLTVL.

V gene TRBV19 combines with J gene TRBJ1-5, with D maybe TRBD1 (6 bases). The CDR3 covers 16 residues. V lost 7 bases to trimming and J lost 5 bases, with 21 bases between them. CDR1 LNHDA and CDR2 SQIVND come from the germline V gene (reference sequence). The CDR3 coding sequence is TGTGCCAGTACACCTACGTCGACAGGAACGTATCAGCCCCAGCATTTT. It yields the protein CASTPTSTGTYQPQHF.

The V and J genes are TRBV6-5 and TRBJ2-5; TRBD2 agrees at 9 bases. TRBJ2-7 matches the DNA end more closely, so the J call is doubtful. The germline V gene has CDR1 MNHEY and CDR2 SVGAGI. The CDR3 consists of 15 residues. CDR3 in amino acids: CASSRGTSRSYEQYF. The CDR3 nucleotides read TGTGCCAGCAGTCGAGGGACTAGCAGGTCCTACGAGCAGTACTTC.

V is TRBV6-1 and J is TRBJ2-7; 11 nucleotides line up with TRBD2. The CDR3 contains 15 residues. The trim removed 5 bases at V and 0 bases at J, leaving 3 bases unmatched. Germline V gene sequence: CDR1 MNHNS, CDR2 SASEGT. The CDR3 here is CASSSGTSGSYEQYF. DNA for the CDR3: TGTGCCAGCAGTTCCGGGACTAGCGGCTCCTACGAGCAGTACTTC.

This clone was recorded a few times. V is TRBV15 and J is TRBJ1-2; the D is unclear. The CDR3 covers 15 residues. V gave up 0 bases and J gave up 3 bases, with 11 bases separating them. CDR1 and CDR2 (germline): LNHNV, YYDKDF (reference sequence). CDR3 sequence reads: CATSRDPLYHYGYTF. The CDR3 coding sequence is TGTGCCACCAGCAGAGATCCACTCTACCACTATGGCTACACCTTC.

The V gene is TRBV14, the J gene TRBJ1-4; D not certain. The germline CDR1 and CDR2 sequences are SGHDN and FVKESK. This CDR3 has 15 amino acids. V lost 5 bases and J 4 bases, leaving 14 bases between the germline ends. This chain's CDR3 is CASSKNLGVNEKLFF. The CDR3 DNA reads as TGTGCCAGCAGCAAAAACCTGGGAGTTAATGAAAAACTGTTTTTT.

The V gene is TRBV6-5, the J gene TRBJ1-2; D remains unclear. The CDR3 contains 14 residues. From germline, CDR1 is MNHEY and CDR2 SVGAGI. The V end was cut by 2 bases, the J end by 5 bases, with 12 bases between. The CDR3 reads CASSYQDPSYGYTF. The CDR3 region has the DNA TGTGCCAGCAGTTACCAGGATCCTTCGTATGGCTACACCTTC.

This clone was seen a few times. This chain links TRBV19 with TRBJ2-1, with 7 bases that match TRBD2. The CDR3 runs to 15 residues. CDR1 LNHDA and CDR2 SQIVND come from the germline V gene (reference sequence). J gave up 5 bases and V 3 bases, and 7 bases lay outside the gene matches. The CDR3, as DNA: TGTGCCAGTAGTATGGTGGGAGGGGCTAACAATGAGCAGTTCTTC. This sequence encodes CASSMVGGANNEQFF.

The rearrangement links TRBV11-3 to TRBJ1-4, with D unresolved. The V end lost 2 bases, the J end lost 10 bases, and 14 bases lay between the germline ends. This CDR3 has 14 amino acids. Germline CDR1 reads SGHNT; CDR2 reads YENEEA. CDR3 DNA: TGTGCCAGCAGCTTAAACTCGGCACAGCCAAAACTGTTTTTT. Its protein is CASSLNSAQPKLFF.

The CDR3 bases are TGTGCCAGCAGCTGGGGGGACACTGAAGCTTTCTTT. Translated: CASSWGDTEAFF. The J gene is TRBJ1-1, the V gene TRBV7-9; tentative D call: TRBD1 (5 bases). Deletions cut 4 bases from V and 3 bases from J, with 6 bases between. Germline V gene lookup returns CDR1 SEHNR and CDR2 FQNEAQ (reference sequence). The CDR3 has 12 residues.

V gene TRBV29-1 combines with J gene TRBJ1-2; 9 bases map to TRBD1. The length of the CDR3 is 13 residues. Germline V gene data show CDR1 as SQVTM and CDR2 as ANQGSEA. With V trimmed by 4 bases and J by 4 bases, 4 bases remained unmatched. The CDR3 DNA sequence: TGCAGCGTTGCCGGGACAGGGATCTATGGCTACACCTTC. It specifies CSVAGTGIYGYTF.

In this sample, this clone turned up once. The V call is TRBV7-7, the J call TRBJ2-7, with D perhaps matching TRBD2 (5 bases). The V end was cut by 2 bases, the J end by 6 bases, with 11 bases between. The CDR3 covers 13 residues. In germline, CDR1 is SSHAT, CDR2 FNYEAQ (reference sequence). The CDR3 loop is CASSLWPGTEQYF. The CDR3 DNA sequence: TGTGCCAGCAGCTTATGGCCGGGAACCGAGCAGTACTTC.

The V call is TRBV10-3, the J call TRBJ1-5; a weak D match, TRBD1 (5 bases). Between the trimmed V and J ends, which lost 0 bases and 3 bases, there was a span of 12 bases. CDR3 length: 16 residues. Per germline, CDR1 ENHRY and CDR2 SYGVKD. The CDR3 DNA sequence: TGTGCCATCAGTGAGTCTGGGGGGATTAACAATCAGCCCCAGCATTTT. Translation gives CAISESGGINNQPQHF.

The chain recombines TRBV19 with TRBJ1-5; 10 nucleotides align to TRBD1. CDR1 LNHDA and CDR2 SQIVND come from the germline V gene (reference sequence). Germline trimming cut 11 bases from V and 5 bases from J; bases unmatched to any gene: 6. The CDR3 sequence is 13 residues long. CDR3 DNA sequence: TGTGCCTCTATCGGGACAGGGGATCAGCCCCAGCATTTT. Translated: CASIGTGDQPQHF. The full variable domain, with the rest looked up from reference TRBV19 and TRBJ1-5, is DGGITQSPKYLFRKEGQNVTLSCEQNLNHDAMYWYRQDPGQGLRLIYYSQIVNDFQKGDIAEGYSVSREKKESFPLTVTSAQKNPTAFYLCASIGTGDQPQHFGDGTRLSIL.

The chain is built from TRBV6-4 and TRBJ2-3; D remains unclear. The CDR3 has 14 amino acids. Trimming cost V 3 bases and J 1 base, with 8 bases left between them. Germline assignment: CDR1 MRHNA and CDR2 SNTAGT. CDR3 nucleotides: TGTGCCAGCAGTGAATCTGGGCGCACAGATACGCAGTATTTT. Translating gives CASSESGRTDTQYF.

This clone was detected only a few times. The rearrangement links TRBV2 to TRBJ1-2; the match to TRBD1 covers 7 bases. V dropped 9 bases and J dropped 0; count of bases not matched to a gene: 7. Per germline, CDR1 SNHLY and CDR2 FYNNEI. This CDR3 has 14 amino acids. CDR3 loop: CASIAGQPNYGYTF. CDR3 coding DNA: TGTGCCAGTATCGCGGGACAGCCTAACTATGGCTACACCTTC. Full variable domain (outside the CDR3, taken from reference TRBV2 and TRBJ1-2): EPEVTQTPSHQVTQMGQEVILRCVPISNHLYFYWYRQILGQKVEFLVSFYNNEISEKSEIFDDQFSVERPDGSNFTLKIRSTKLEDSAMYFCASIAGQPNYGYTFGSGTRLTVV.

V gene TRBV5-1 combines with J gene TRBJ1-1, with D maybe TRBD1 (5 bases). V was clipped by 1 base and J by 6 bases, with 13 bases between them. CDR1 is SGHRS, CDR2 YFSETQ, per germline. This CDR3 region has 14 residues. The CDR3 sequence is CASSLSQGVAEAFF. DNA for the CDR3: TGCGCCAGCAGCTTGTCTCAGGGCGTCGCTGAAGCTTTCTTT.

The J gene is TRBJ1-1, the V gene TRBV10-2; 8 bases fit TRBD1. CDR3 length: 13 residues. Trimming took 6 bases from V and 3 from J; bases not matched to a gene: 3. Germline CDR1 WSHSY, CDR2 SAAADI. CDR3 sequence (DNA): TGCGCCAGCAGATCGGACAGGGACACTGAAGCTTTCTTT. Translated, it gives CASRSDRDTEAFF.

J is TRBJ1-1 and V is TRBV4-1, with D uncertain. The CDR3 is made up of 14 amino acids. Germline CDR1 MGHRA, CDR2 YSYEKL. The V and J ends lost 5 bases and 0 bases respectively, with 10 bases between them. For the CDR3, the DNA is TGCGCCAGCAGCTTGACACACGTGAACACTGAAGCTTTCTTT. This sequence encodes CASSLTHVNTEAFF.

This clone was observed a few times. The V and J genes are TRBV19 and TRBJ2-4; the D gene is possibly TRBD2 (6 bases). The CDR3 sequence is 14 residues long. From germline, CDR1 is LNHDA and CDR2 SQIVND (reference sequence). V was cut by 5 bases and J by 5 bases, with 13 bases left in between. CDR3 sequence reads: CASSPLGGENIQYF. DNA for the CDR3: TGTGCCAGTAGTCCCCTGGGGGGAGAAAACATTCAGTACTTC.

CDR3 nucleotides: TGTGCCAGCAGTTGGACTAGCGGGATTTCCTACGAGCAGTACTTC. Its translation is CASSWTSGISYEQYF. The chain combines TRBV6-6 with TRBJ2-7; 12 nucleotides align to TRBD2. This CDR3 contains 15 residues. CDR1 and CDR2 (germline): MNHNY, SVGAGI (reference sequence). V dropped 4 bases and J dropped 1; count of bases not matched to a gene: 2.

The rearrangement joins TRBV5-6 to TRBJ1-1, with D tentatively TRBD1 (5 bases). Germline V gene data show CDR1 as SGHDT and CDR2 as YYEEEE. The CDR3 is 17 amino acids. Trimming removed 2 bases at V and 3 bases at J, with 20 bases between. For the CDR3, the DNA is TGTGCCAGCAGCTTCAAAGGTGAAGGGGCTTGGGACACTGAAGCTTTCTTT. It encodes CASSFKGEGAWDTEAFF.